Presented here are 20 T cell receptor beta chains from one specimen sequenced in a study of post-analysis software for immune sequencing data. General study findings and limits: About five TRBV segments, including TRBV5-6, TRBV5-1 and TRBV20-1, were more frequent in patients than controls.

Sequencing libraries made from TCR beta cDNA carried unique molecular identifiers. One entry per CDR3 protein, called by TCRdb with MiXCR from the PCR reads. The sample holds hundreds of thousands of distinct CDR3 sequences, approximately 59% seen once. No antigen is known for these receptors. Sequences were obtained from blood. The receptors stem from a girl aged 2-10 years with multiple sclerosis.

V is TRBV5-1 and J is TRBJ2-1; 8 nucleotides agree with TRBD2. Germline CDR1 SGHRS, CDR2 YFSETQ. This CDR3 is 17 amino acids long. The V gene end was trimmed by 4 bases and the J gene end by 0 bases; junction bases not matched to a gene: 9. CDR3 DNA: TGCGCCAGCAGCCCCCCGGGGGGGCAGAGCTCCTACAATGAGCAGTTCTTC. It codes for CASSPPGGQSSYNEQFF.

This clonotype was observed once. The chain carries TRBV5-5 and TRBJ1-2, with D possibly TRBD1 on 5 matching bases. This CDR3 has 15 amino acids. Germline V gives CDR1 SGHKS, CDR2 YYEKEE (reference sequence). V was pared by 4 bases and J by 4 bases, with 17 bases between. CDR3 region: CASSLPPGQPYGYTF. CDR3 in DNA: TGTGCCAGCAGCCTACCCCCGGGGCAGCCCTATGGCTACACCTTC.

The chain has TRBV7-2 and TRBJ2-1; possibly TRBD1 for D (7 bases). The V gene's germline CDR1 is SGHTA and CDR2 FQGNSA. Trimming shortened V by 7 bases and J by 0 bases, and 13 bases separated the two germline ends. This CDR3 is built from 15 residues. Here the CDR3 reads CASKTGRSSYNEQFF. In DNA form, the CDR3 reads TGTGCCAGCAAGACAGGGAGGAGCTCCTACAATGAGCAGTTCTTC.

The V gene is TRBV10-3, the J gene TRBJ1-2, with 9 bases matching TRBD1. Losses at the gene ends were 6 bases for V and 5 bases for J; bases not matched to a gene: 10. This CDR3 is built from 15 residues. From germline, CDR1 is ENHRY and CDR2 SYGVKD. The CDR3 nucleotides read TGTGCCATCAGGAGCGACAGGGGGAACCCTTATGGCTACACCTTC. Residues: CAIRSDRGNPYGYTF.

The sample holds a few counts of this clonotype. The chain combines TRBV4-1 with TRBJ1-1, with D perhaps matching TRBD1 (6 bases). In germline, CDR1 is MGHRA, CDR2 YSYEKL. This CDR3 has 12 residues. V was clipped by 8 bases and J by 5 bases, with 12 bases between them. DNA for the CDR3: TGCGCCAGCCGTGAAGGGGGGACTGAAGCTTTCTTT. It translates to CASREGGTEAFF.

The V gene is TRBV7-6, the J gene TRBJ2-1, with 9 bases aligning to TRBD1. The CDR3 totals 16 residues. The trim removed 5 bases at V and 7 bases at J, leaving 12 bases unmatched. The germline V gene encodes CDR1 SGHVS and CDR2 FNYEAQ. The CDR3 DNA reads TGTGCCAGCAGCCCCAACAACAGGGGGCTAGGGAATGAGCAGTTCTTC. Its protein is CASSPNNRGLGNEQFF. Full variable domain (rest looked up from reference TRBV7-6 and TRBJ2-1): GAGVSQSPRYKVTKRGQDVALRCDPISGHVSLYWYRQALGQGPEFLTYFNYEAQQDKSGLPNDRFSAERPEGSISTLTIQRTEQRDSAMYRCASSPNNRGLGNEQFFGPGTRLTVL.

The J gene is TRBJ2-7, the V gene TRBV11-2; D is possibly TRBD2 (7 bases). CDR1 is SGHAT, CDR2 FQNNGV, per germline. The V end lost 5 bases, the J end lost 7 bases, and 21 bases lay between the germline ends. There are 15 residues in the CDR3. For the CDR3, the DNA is TGTGCCAGCAGCGCTACAACAGGGAGGGGCAATGAGCAGTACTTC. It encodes CASSATTGRGNEQYF. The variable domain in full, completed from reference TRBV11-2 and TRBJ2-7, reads EAGVAQSPRYKIIEKRQSVAFWCNPISGHATLYWYQQILGQGPKLLIQFQNNGVVDDSQLPKDRFSAERLKGVDSTLKIQPAKLEDSAVYLCASSATTGRGNEQYFGPGTRLTVT.

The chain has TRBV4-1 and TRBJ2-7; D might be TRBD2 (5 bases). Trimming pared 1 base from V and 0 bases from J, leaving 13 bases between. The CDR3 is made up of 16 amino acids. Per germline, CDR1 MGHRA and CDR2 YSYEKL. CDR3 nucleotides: TGCGCCAGCAGCCAAGGCCCCTACGGGAACTCCTACGAGCAGTACTTC. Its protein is CASSQGPYGNSYEQYF.

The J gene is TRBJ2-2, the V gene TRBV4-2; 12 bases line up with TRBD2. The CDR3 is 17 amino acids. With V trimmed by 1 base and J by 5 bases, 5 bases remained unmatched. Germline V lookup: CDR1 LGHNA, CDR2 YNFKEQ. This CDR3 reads CASSQGTSGGPTGELFF. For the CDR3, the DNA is TGTGCCAGCAGCCAAGGAACTAGCGGGGGGCCTACCGGGGAGCTGTTTTTT.

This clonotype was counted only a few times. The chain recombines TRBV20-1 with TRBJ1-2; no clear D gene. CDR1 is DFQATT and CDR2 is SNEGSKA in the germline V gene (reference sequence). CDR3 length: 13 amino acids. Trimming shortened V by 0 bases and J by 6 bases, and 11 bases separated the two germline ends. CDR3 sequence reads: CSARDPRLDGYTF. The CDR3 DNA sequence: TGCAGTGCTAGAGACCCGCGGCTGGATGGCTACACCTTC.

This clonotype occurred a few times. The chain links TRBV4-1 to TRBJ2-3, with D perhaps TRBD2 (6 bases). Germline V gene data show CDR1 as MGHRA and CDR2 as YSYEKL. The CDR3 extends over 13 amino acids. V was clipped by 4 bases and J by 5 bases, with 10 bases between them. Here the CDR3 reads CASSPGLQDTQYF. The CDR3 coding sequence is TGCGCCAGCAGCCCCGGACTACAAGATACGCAGTATTTT.

CDR3 DNA: TGTGCCAGCACGGCAGGTATCCACGAGCAGTACTTC. Translated: CASTAGIHEQYF. The chain carries TRBV6-1 and TRBJ2-7; D remains unclear. The CDR3 sequence is 12 residues long. Germline CDR1 is MNHNS and CDR2 is SASEGT. V lost 7 bases, J lost 5 bases, and 12 bases lay in between.

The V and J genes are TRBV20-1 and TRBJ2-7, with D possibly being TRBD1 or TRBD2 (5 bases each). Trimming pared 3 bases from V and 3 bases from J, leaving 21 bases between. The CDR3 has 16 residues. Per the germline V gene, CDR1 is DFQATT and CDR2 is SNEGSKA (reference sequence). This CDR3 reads CSASDVGRDGFYEQYF. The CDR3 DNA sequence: TGCAGTGCTAGTGATGTGGGTAGGGACGGATTCTACGAGCAGTACTTC.

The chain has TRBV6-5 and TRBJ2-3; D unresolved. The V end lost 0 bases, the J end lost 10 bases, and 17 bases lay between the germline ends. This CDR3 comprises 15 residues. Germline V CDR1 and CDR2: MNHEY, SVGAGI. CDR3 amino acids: CASSYSAEKHRSQYF. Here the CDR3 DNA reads TGTGCCAGCAGTTACTCCGCGGAGAAGCACAGATCGCAGTATTTT.

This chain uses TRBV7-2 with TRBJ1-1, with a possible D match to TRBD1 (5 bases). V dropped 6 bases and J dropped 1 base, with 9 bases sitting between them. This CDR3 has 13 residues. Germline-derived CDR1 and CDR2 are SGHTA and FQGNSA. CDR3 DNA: TGTGCCAGCAGTGGACACCCGAACACTGAAGCTTTCTTT. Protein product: CASSGHPNTEAFF.

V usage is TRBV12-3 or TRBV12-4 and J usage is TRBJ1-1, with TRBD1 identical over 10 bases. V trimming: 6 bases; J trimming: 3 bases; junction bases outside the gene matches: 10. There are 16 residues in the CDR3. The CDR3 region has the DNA TGTGCCAGCAGCAAACTCCGACAGGGGGCCTACACTGAAGCTTTCTTT. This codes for CASSKLRQGAYTEAFF.

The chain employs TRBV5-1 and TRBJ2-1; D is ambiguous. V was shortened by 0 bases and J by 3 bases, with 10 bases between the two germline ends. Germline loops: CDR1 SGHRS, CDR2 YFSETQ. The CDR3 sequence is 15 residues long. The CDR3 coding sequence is TGCGCCAGCAGCTTGGAACAGCTAATCTACAATGAGCAGTTCTTC. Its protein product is CASSLEQLIYNEQFF.

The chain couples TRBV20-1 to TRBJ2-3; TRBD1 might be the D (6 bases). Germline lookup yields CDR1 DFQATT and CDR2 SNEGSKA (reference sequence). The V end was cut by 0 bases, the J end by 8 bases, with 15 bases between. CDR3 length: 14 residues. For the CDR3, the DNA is TGCAGTGCTAGAGATCAGGGGTCCGGAGCTACGCAGTATTTT. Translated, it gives CSARDQGSGATQYF.

CDR3 residues: CASSFERQNGYTF. Here the CDR3 DNA reads TGCGCCAGCAGCTTCGAAAGGCAAAATGGCTACACCTTC. The rearrangement joins TRBV5-1 to TRBJ1-2; no reliable D call. The CDR3 contains 13 residues. CDR1 is SGHRS and CDR2 is YFSETQ in the germline V gene. V lost 2 bases to trimming and J lost 6 bases, with 11 bases between them.

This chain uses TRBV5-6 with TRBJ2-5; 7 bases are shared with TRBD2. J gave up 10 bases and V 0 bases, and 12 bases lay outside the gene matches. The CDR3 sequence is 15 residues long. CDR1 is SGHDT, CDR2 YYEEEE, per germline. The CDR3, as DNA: TGTGCCAGCAGCTTGGACGGACTAGGAGGACGGGACCAGTACTTC. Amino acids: CASSLDGLGGRDQYF.